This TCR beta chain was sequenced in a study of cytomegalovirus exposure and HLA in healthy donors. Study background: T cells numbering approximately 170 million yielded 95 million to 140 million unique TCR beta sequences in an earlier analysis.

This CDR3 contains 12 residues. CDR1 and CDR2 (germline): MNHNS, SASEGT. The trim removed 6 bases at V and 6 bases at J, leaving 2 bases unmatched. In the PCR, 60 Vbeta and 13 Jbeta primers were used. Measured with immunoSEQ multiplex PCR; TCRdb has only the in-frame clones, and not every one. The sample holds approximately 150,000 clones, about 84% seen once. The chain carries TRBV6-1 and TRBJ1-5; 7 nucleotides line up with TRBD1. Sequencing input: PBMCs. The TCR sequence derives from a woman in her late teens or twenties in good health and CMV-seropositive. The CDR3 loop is CASRGDSQPQHF. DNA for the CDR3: TGTGCCAGCAGGGGGGACAGTCAGCCCCAGCATTTT.